Given below is one TCR beta chain in context. The antigen is unknown. These data are taken from a study of T cell repertoires in cytomegalovirus infection. Study background: Through public TCR beta signatures, both CMV infection and matching HLA type were indicated.

V gave up 6 bases and J gave up 8 bases, with 25 bases separating them. Germline V gene data show CDR1 as MGHDK and CDR2 as SYGVNS. The CDR3 runs 17 residues. Notes on the study in general: Clonotype analysis showed dominance of the ex vivo response by HLA-C-restricted CMV-specific TCR beta clonotypes. Identification of carriers of CMV plus the relevant HLA was performed using cumulative public TCR beta family frequency.

TCRdb reprocessed the reads via MiXCR and lists one record per CDR3 protein. The sample lists nearly 550,000 distinct CDR3 sequences; approximately 15% were seen once. This receptor was taken from a human donor in good health (CMV status not recorded). Some clones in this sample may be carry-over from other donors' samples. Sample: CD8+ T cells from PBMCs. The chain couples TRBV25-1 to TRBJ1-4; maybe TRBD1 (5 bases). DNA for the CDR3: TGTGCCAGCAGCGACCGCCTCAGAAGTGCGGGGGGGGAAAAACTGTTTTTT. As protein: CASSDRLRSAGGEKLFF.